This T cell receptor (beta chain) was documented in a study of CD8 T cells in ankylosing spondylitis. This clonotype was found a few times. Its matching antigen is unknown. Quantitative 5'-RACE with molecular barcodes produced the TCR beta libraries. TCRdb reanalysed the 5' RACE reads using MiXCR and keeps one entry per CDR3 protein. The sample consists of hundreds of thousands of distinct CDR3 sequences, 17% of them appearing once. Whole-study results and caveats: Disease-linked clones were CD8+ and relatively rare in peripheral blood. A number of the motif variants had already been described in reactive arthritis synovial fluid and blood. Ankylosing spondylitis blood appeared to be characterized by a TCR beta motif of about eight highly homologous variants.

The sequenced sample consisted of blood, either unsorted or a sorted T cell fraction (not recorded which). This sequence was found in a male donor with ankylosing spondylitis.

DNA of the CDR3: TGCAGCGTTGAGGACCTCATGGCCGGGGGGACCCAGTACTTC. It yields the protein CSVEDLMAGGTQYF. V and J are TRBV29-1 and TRBJ2-5, with D perhaps TRBD2 (6 bases). The germline V and J ends were trimmed by 3 bases and 7 bases, with 18 bases remaining between them. Looked up from germline, CDR1 is SQVTM and CDR2 is ANQGSEA. The length of the CDR3 is 14 residues.